A selection of T cell receptor beta chains follows, all from one sample in a study of T cell responses to AZD1222 COVID-19 vaccine. Produced via immunoSEQ multiplex PCR; TCRdb's table is partial and in-frame only. The sample carries around 110,000 clones, around 90% recorded once. The sample in question was peripheral blood, obtained on day 0 of AZD1222 vaccination. Receptor source: an adult in good health. CDR3s include the opening cysteine and the closing phenylalanine or tryptophan. A D gene is named only where the DNA matches it firmly. Some rows mark clone size as missing; the rest say once, few, many or name a class of expanded clone.

clone size	V gene	J gene	D gene	CDR3 DNA	CDR3 protein
NA	TRBV27	TRBJ2-7	NA	TGTGCCAGCAGACCCCTGGGAGGTTACGAGCAGTACTTC	CASRPLGGYEQYF
few	TRBV2	TRBJ1-2	NA	TGTGCCAGCATCCCGGACCAGGGGAAGGGCTACACCTTC	CASIPDQGKGYTF
NA	TRBV3-1/TRBV3-2	TRBJ2-2	TRBD1	TGTGCCAGCAGCCCGGGACAGGGGGCGCACGGGGAGCTGTTTTTT	CASSPGQGAHGELFF
once	TRBV5-4	TRBJ1-2	TRBD1	TGTGCCAGCAGCACAGGACAGGGGCTGAATGGCTACACCTTC	CASSTGQGLNGYTF
NA	TRBV19	TRBJ2-4	NA	TGTGCCAGTAGTACTCTGGACAGATACGAATGGAACATTCAGTACTTC	CASSTLDRYEWNIQYF
NA	TRBV28	TRBJ1-2	NA	TGTGCCAGCAGTTTAGAGGGCTATGGCTACACCTTC	CASSLEGYGYTF
medium-sized	TRBV4-3	TRBJ1-6	NA	TGCGCCAGCAGCCAAGGGGCGGGGGCGGGAAATTCACCCCTCCACTTT	CASSQGAGAGNSPLHF
NA	TRBV6-2/TRBV6-3	TRBJ2-2	NA	TGTGCCAGCAGTTACTCAACCTTAAGCGGGGAGCTGTTTTTT	CASSYSTLSGELFF
NA	TRBV7-8	TRBJ2-3	TRBD2	TGTGCCAGCAGCTTGGAGGGACTAGCGGGATATCCCACAGATACGCAGTATTTT	CASSLEGLAGYPTDTQYF
NA	TRBV5-6	TRBJ2-3	NA	TGTGCCAGCAGCTTGCAGGGCTCCGGAGATACGCAGTATTTT	CASSLQGSGDTQYF
NA	TRBV3-1/TRBV3-2	TRBJ2-4	NA	TGTGCCACCTCGAGTGAGGTCGAAAACATTCAGTACTTC	CATSSEVENIQYF
NA	TRBV6-5	TRBJ2-2	TRBD1	TGTGCCAGCAGTTCAACAGGGGGCCTGAACACCGGGGAGCTGTTTTTT	CASSSTGGLNTGELFF
NA	TRBV7-9	TRBJ1-1	NA	TGTGCCAGCAGCTTTTATGGGAACACTGAAGCTTTCTTT	CASSFYGNTEAFF
once	TRBV20-1	TRBJ1-2	NA	TGCAGTGCTAGTTTAGGGGGAGGCTATGGCTACACCTTC	CSASLGGGYGYTF
NA	TRBV10-3	TRBJ1-1	NA	TGTGCCATCAGTACACCTACCTACAAGAGTGAAGCTTTCTTT	CAISTPTYKSEAFF
NA	TRBV6-5	TRBJ1-5	NA	TGTGCCAGCAGTTTAAACAAGTATAGCAATCAGCCCCAGCATTTT	CASSLNKYSNQPQHF
NA	TRBV15	TRBJ1-5	NA	TGTGCCACCAGGGCGCAGACATCGGTCCAGCCCCAGCATTTT	CATRAQTSVQPQHF
NA	TRBV7-2	TRBJ1-2	TRBD1	TGTGCCAGCAGCTATCGGGACAGATTCAACTATGGCTACACCTTC	CASSYRDRFNYGYTF
NA	TRBV3-1/TRBV3-2	TRBJ2-7	TRBD2	TGTGCCAGCAGCCAAACTAGCGGGTCCTACGAGCAGTACTTC	CASSQTSGSYEQYF
NA	TRBV19	TRBJ2-7	TRBD2	TGTGCCACCGGGTGGTCTAGCGGAGCCTACGAGCAGTACTTC	CATGWSSGAYEQYF
once	TRBV5-1	TRBJ2-7	TRBD1	TGCGCCAGCAGCTTGGAGGGACAGGGGGGCGAGCAGTACTTC	CASSLEGQGGEQYF
NA	TRBV6-5	TRBJ2-1	NA	TGTGCCAGCAGTTACCGGGACCGGTACAATGAGCAGTTCTTC	CASSYRDRYNEQFF
NA	TRBV14	TRBJ1-2	TRBD1	TGTGCCAGCAGTCTCTCCGGGACAGGGGTTGCGGGCTACACCTTC	CASSLSGTGVAGYTF
NA	TRBV3-1/TRBV3-2	TRBJ1-5	NA	TGTGCCAGCAGCCTATCGGGGGCAGGGTCCCAGCCCCAGCATTTT	CASSLSGAGSQPQHF
NA	TRBV6-4	TRBJ2-1	NA	TGTGCCAGCAGCCAGCCTGGAAGTGAGCAGTTCTTC	CASSQPGSEQFF
NA	TRBV12-3/TRBV12-4	TRBJ1-3	NA	TGTGCCAGCACGGTGCAGTCGGAACGGAGATATTTT	CASTVQSERRYF
NA	TRBV4-1	TRBJ2-5	TRBD2	TGCGCCAGCAGCCAAGGGGATCCAGCGGGAGTTCGGGAGACCCAGTACTTC	CASSQGDPAGVRETQYF
NA	TRBV14	TRBJ2-4	NA	TGTGCCAGCAGCCAAGCAGGGGGAGGACAAAACATTCAGTACTTC	CASSQAGGGQNIQYF
NA	TRBV19	TRBJ2-3	NA	TGTGCCAGTAGTAGACCAGGTGACACAGATACGCAGTATTTT	CASSRPGDTDTQYF
NA	TRBV19	TRBJ1-5	TRBD1	TGTGCCAGTACCAACCGGACAGGGGGGATATGGAATCAGCCCCAGCATTTT	CASTNRTGGIWNQPQHF
NA	TRBV5-6	TRBJ1-5	NA	TGTGCCAGCAGCTTGGGACCCGGGACCGGCAATCAGCCCCAGCATTTT	CASSLGPGTGNQPQHF
once	TRBV30	TRBJ1-1	NA	TGTGCCTGGAGTGTGGTTACTCTGAACACTGAAGCTTTCTTT	CAWSVVTLNTEAFF
once	TRBV7-8	TRBJ2-3	NA	TGTGCCAGCAGCCCCATGGGGGGCACAGATACGCAGTATTTT	CASSPMGGTDTQYF